The 12 T cell receptor beta chains reported below all come from one sample, sequenced in a study of CD8 T cells in Susac syndrome (dated by TCRdb to between 2018 and 2021). To prepare the library, the immunoSEQ multiplex PCR assay was applied. RNA was extracted with the RNeasy kit and roughly 0.5 to 1 ug was reverse transcribed using random hexamers. Starting from the raw public reads, TCRdb applied fastp trimming at Q25, assembled clones with MiXCR and retained in-frame beta chains. Every entry covers one CDR3 protein and lists the most common genes and DNA from its rows. This sample is represented by 200,000 or so distinct CDR3 sequences; around 96% of them were singletons. Approximately 0.093% of the sample is held by the ten biggest clonotypes. Sequenced sample: CD4+ T cells from PBMCs. The receptors originated from a human donor with multiple sclerosis.

This rearrangement joins TRBV7-9 to TRBJ2-7; tentatively, D is TRBD1 (6 bases). This CDR3 has 14 amino acids. The V and J ends lost 5 bases and 10 bases respectively, with 21 bases between them. CDR1 and CDR2 from the germline V gene are SEHNR and FQNEAQ (reference sequence). The CDR3 sequence: CASSPHSQGVRQYF. The CDR3 DNA follows: TGTGCCAGCAGCCCCCACTCACAGGGAGTGAGACAGTACTTC.

This clonotype was recorded once. This chain uses TRBV4-2 with TRBJ2-3; 7 positions agree with TRBD1. The CDR3 runs 13 residues. CDR1 is LGHNA, CDR2 YNFKEQ, per germline. Germline trimming cut 2 bases from V and 10 bases from J; bases unmatched to any gene: 6. This chain's CDR3 is CASSQLYGTAQYF. CDR3 nucleotides: TGTGCCAGCAGCCAACTATATGGGACAGCGCAGTATTTT.

This clonotype was recorded once. J is TRBJ2-2 and V is TRBV10-3; a weak D match, TRBD2 (5 bases). The CDR3 totals 16 residues. Trimming took 7 bases from V and 0 from J, leaving 15 bases between them. Per germline, CDR1 ENHRY and CDR2 SYGVKD. The CDR3 reads CAITHGGSPNTGELFF. The CDR3 DNA is TGTGCCATCACCCATGGAGGCTCCCCGAACACCGGGGAGCTGTTTTTT.

The chain links TRBV28 to TRBJ1-1; D is unresolved. Trimming took 5 bases from V and 0 from J, leaving 7 bases between them. The CDR3 spans 13 residues. CDR1 and CDR2 (germline): MDHEN, SYDVKM. The CDR3 protein is CASSINLNTEAFF. CDR3 in DNA: TGTGCCAGCAGTATAAACTTGAACACTGAAGCTTTCTTT.

This chain connects TRBV2 to TRBJ2-7; D perhaps matches TRBD1 (6 bases). This CDR3 is 15 amino acids long. Trimming stripped 3 bases from V and 3 bases from J, with 15 bases between. From germline, CDR1 is SNHLY and CDR2 FYNNEI. The chain's CDR3 is CASSDRQGMVYEQYF. The CDR3 DNA is TGTGCCAGCAGTGATCGTCAGGGGATGGTCTACGAGCAGTACTTC.

The V call is TRBV18, the J call TRBJ2-5, with no clear D. This CDR3 is built from 12 residues. Trimming took off 2 bases at V and 5 bases at J, with 6 bases between the two ends. The germline V gene has CDR1 KGHSH and CDR2 LQKENI. Here the CDR3 DNA reads TGTGCCAGCTCACCAGCGTGGGAGACCCAGTACTTC. Protein: CASSPAWETQYF.

V and J are TRBV2 and TRBJ1-2; the match to TRBD1 covers 8 bases. Germline V gives CDR1 SNHLY, CDR2 FYNNEI. V lost 11 bases, J lost 4 bases, and 12 bases stayed unmatched. CDR3 length equals 14 residues. CDR3 sequence: CAAPGQGMSYGYTF. CDR3 nucleotides: TGTGCCGCTCCCGGACAGGGAATGAGCTATGGCTACACCTTC.

The chain uses TRBV12-3 or TRBV12-4 and TRBJ2-5; weak D call: TRBD2 (5 bases). The V end was cut by 2 bases, the J end by 5 bases, with 12 bases between. This CDR3 comprises 14 residues. CDR3: CASSLRGLGETQYF. The CDR3 DNA sequence: TGTGCCAGCAGTTTACGAGGGCTTGGGGAGACCCAGTACTTC.

The V gene is TRBV30, the J gene TRBJ2-7; no clear D. Germline-derived CDR1 and CDR2 are GTSNPN and SVGIG (reference sequence). This CDR3 contains 13 residues. The ends were cut back, 0 bases at V and 3 bases at J, with 9 bases in the middle. The CDR3 DNA follows: TGTGCCTGGAGTGTAAACCAGAACTACGAGCAGTACTTC. The encoded protein is CAWSVNQNYEQYF.

V is TRBV30 and J is TRBJ1-2, with D maybe TRBD1 (5 bases). The CDR3 extends over 13 amino acids. CDR1 GTSNPN and CDR2 SVGIG come from the germline V gene (reference sequence). Trimming took 7 bases from V and 8 from J, leaving 20 bases between them. CDR3 coding DNA: TGTGCCTCATCCGGCGCAGGGTTAAGAGGCTACACCTTC. It codes for CASSGAGLRGYTF.

This clonotype has just one count. The V and J genes are TRBV5-1 and TRBJ2-5, with 11 bases fitting TRBD1. Germline trimming cut 3 bases from V and 2 bases from J; bases unmatched to any gene: 9. This CDR3 spans 17 amino acids. Germline V gene lookup returns CDR1 SGHRS and CDR2 YFSETQ. In nucleotides, the CDR3 is TGCGCCAGCAGCTCTTCCCGGGACAGGGGGAGGCAAGAGACCCAGTACTTC. It encodes CASSSSRDRGRQETQYF.

V and J are TRBV9 and TRBJ2-3; D gene unclear. V shed 0 bases and J shed 2 bases, with 10 bases lying between them. The CDR3 sequence is 15 residues long. Germline V gives CDR1 SGDLS, CDR2 YYNGEE. CDR3 nucleotide sequence: TGTGCCAGCAGCGTAGGCCCCAGGACCACAGATACGCAGTATTTT. This gives the protein CASSVGPRTTDTQYF.